Detailed here is one T cell receptor (beta chain). What it binds is not known. V shed 4 bases, J shed 2 bases, and the junction held 8 bases outside the gene matches. Germline lookup yields CDR1 LNHDA and CDR2 SQIVND (reference sequence). The CDR3 loop spans 15 amino acids. The primer mix had 60 Vbeta and 13 Jbeta primers. The table came from immunoSEQ multiplex PCR; TCRdb's copy has only in-frame clones and leaves some out. This sample has roughly 190,000 clones; roughly four fifths occur once, and the top ten carry roughly a tenth. This record belongs to a study of cytomegalovirus exposure and HLA in healthy donors. Regarding the study as a whole: Later work showed greater clonal expansion in HLA-associated TCR beta chains than in equally common others.

Sequenced input: PBMCs. This clonotype was obtained from a woman in her 50s in good health and CMV-seropositive. This chain links TRBV19 with TRBJ2-7; 7 positions match TRBD1. The CDR3 loop reads CASSTAGTATYEQYF. The CDR3 nucleotides read TGTGCCAGTAGTACCGCCGGGACAGCGACCTACGAGCAGTACTTC.